Below are 10 T cell receptor beta chains sequenced from a single sample in a study of technical replicates of blood from a handful of donors. Clones were read by immunoSEQ multiplex PCR, and TCRdb kept only the in-frame ones, dropping some. The sample records fewer than 75,000 clones, 93% being singletons. The sequenced sample consisted of T cells isolated from PBMCs. Every receptor here comes from a human donor in good health.

V gene TRBV5-6 combines with J gene TRBJ1-1; tentative D call: TRBD1 (5 bases). This CDR3 comprises 15 residues. V was trimmed by 0 bases and J by 1 base, leaving 10 bases between them. Germline V gene data show CDR1 as SGHDT and CDR2 as YYEEEE. The CDR3 is CASSLARVRNTEAFF. CDR3 bases: TGTGCCAGCAGCTTGGCCAGGGTGAGGAACACTGAAGCTTTCTTT.

The chain uses TRBV4-1 and TRBJ2-3; 9 positions match TRBD2. V lost 1 base and J lost 2; bases outside the gene matches: 4. The germline V gene has CDR1 MGHRA and CDR2 YSYEKL. This CDR3 has 16 amino acids. CDR3 coding DNA: TGCGCCAGCAGCCAAGGGACTAGCGACTACACAGATACGCAGTATTTT. Protein sequence: CASSQGTSDYTDTQYF.

The chain combines TRBV6-5 with TRBJ1-1, with unresolved D. This CDR3 has 11 residues. The V gene's germline CDR1 is MNHEY and CDR2 SVGAGI. Trimming took off 6 bases at V and 3 bases at J, with 5 bases between the two ends. The DNA for the CDR3 is TGTGCCAGCAGCGGGGACACTGAAGCTTTCTTT. It translates to CASSGDTEAFF.

The J gene is TRBJ1-2, the V gene TRBV13; TRBD1 is a possible D gene (5 bases). This CDR3 is built from 13 residues. The V gene lost 8 bases and the J gene lost 4 bases, with 14 bases spanning the gap. Germline-derived CDR1 and CDR2 are PRHDT and FYEKMQ (reference sequence). The CDR3: CASDRRGLYGYTF. The DNA of the CDR3 is TGTGCCAGCGATAGGAGGGGCCTCTATGGCTACACCTTC. Looking up the rest from reference TRBV13 and TRBJ1-2 gives the full variable domain: AAGVIQSPRHLIKEKRETATLKCYPIPRHDTVYWYQQGPGQDPQFLISFYEKMQSDKGSIPDRFSAQQFSDYHSELNMSSLELGDSALYFCASDRRGLYGYTFGSGTRLTVV.

The V call is TRBV19, the J call TRBJ2-7, with TRBD1 as a possible D gene (6 bases). This CDR3 is 13 amino acids long. V lost 5 bases, J lost 2 bases, and 10 bases lay in between. Germline loops: CDR1 LNHDA, CDR2 SQIVND (reference sequence). CDR3 nucleotides: TGTGCCAGTAGTCCACAGGGAACCTACGAGCAGTACTTC. This encodes CASSPQGTYEQYF.

The chain is built from TRBV5-4 and TRBJ1-1; D possibly corresponds to TRBD1 (5 bases). In germline, CDR1 is SGHNT, CDR2 YYREEE (reference sequence). CDR3 length equals 14 residues. V lost 0 bases and J lost 3, with 9 bases in between. In DNA form, the CDR3 reads TGTGCCAGCAGCTTGGCAGGGCTGGACACTGAAGCTTTCTTT. This codes for CASSLAGLDTEAFF.

The rearrangement joins TRBV7-9 to TRBJ2-5; maybe TRBD1 (6 bases). Trimming shortened V by 4 bases and J by 2 bases, and 14 bases separated the two germline ends. Per the germline V gene, CDR1 is SEHNR and CDR2 is FQNEAQ (reference sequence). The CDR3 extends over 15 amino acids. Written as DNA, the CDR3 is TGTGCCAGCAGCTACAGCTCTAGGGGGCAAGAGACCCAGTACTTC. It encodes CASSYSSRGQETQYF. Looking up the rest from reference TRBV7-9 and TRBJ2-5 gives the full variable domain: DTGVSQNPRHKITKRGQNVTFRCDPISEHNRLYWYRQTLGQGPEFLTYFQNEAQLEKSRLLSDRFSAERPKGSFSTLEIQRTEQGDSAMYLCASSYSSRGQETQYFGPGTRLLVL.

This chain uses TRBV6-1 with TRBJ2-2, with D possibly being TRBD1 (6 bases). CDR1 is MNHNS and CDR2 is SASEGT in the germline V gene. V was clipped by 6 bases and J by 5 bases, with 10 bases between them. The CDR3 is made up of 13 amino acids. The CDR3, as DNA: TGTGCCAGCAGAACCACAGGGACCGGGGAGCTGTTTTTT. Amino acids: CASRTTGTGELFF.

This sequence joins TRBV6-6 and TRBJ1-5; D ambiguous. Trimming removed 7 bases from V and 5 bases from J, with 3 bases in between. Looked up from germline, CDR1 is MNHNY and CDR2 is SVGAGI (reference sequence). The CDR3 covers 10 residues. This CDR3 reads CASNYQPQHF. Here the CDR3 DNA reads TGTGCCAGCAACTATCAGCCCCAGCATTTT.

V and J are TRBV29-1 and TRBJ2-2; 10 positions match TRBD2. The length of the CDR3 is 15 residues. The junction had 9 bases not matched to a gene; V was cut back by 5 bases and J by 6 bases. Looked up from germline, CDR1 is SQVTM and CDR2 is ANQGSEA. CDR3 protein: CSVTIAGGFAGELFF. In DNA form, the CDR3 reads TGCAGCGTTACGATAGCGGGAGGTTTCGCCGGGGAGCTGTTTTTT.